Given below is one TCR beta chain in context. This CDR3 is built from 11 residues. V was shortened by 0 bases and J by 6 bases, with 3 bases between the two germline ends. Germline V CDR1 and CDR2: LGHNA, YNFKEQ. The data stem from a study of blood T cell repertoires in COVID-19. Only in-frame clones appear in the TCRdb table, and some are missing; sequencing was by immunoSEQ multiplex PCR. The profile covers about 210,000 clones, with about 83% appearing a single time and 2% to 3% taken by the ten largest. V and J are TRBV4-2 and TRBJ2-7; no clear D. Sequences were obtained from peripheral blood. This receptor was obtained from a woman in her thirties or forties with active or convalescent COVID-19. The CDR3 bases are TGTGCCAGCAGCCAAGACGTCGAGCAGTACTTC. It encodes CASSQDVEQYF.